These 19 T cell receptor beta chains were all obtained from the same sample, sequenced in a study of blood T cells in healthy people across ages (dated by TCRdb to between 2014 and 2016). The receptor library was made with 5' RACE. TCRdb names Illumina HiSeq 2500 as the instrument used. A second PCR of roughly 7 to 12 cycles was run with a J-beta primer mix and a sample-barcoded 5' primer. The public reads were reanalyzed by TCRdb: fastp trimming at Q25, MiXCR alignment, in-frame beta chains only. Duplicate CDR3 protein sequences are folded into a single record with the most common DNA and genes. The sample table holds around 1.1 million distinct CDR3 sequences, of which under 40% were seen once. The ten largest clones capture approximately 14% of the sample. The sample was blood. All receptors come from a man in his late teens or twenties in good health.

This clonotype showed up just a few times. V is TRBV4-3 and J is TRBJ1-5; D remains ambiguous. Germline V CDR1 and CDR2: LGHNA, YSLEER. The CDR3 runs to 15 residues. Trimming pared 0 bases from V and 6 bases from J, leaving 12 bases between. Written as DNA, the CDR3 is TGCGCCAGCAGCCAAGATTTGACACCAGGTCAGCCCCAGCATTTT. It yields the protein CASSQDLTPGQPQHF.

J is TRBJ2-5 and V is TRBV28, with D maybe TRBD1 (7 bases). V was cut by 8 bases and J by 0 bases, with 19 bases left in between. The CDR3 length is 16 residues. CDR1 and CDR2 from the germline V gene are MDHEN and SYDVKM. CDR3 sequence: CASCPTEGAYQETQYF. CDR3 DNA: TGTGCCAGCTGCCCAACGGAGGGGGCGTACCAAGAGACCCAGTACTTC.

This chain uses TRBV6-2 or TRBV6-3 with TRBJ1-3; no clear D. The V gene lost 10 bases and the J gene lost 0 bases, with 7 bases spanning the gap. There are 12 residues in the CDR3. The germline gives CDR1 MNHEY, CDR2 SVGEGT. The CDR3 spells CATRDSGNTIYF. The CDR3 DNA sequence: TGTGCCACAAGAGACTCTGGAAACACCATATATTTT.

This chain connects TRBV4-3 to TRBJ2-1; D gene unclear. The germline V and J ends were trimmed by 0 bases and 5 bases, with 8 bases remaining between them. Germline V gene sequence: CDR1 LGHNA, CDR2 YSLEER. The length of the CDR3 is 14 residues. CDR3 region: CASSQESGNNEQFF. CDR3 sequence (DNA): TGCGCCAGCAGCCAAGAGTCCGGCAACAATGAGCAGTTCTTC.

This chain uses TRBV5-1 with TRBJ2-3; 14 bases align to TRBD2. V gave up 4 bases and J gave up 2 bases; unmatched junction bases: 6. Germline CDR1 is SGHRS and CDR2 is YFSETQ. CDR3 length equals 17 residues. CDR3 in amino acids: CASSDGLAGGITDTQYF. The CDR3 region has the DNA TGCGCCAGCAGCGACGGACTAGCGGGGGGCATCACAGATACGCAGTATTTT.

This clonotype was counted only a few times. V usage is TRBV3-1 and J usage is TRBJ2-5; a weak D match, TRBD2 (6 bases). Germline V gene sequence: CDR1 LGHDT, CDR2 YNNKEL (reference sequence). The V end lost 0 bases, the J end lost 1 base, and 12 bases lay between the germline ends. The CDR3 is 16 residues long. The CDR3 sequence is CASSQDLATIQETQYF. In nucleotides, the CDR3 is TGTGCCAGCAGCCAAGATCTAGCGACAATCCAAGAGACCCAGTACTTC.

V is TRBV18 and J is TRBJ2-7, with D unresolved. Trimming took off 2 bases at V and 2 bases at J, with 7 bases between the two ends. There are 13 residues in the CDR3. Germline CDR1 is KGHSH and CDR2 is LQKENI. The CDR3: CASSPERAYEQYF. As DNA, the CDR3 is TGTGCCAGCTCACCAGAACGGGCCTACGAGCAGTACTTC.

This clonotype was detected a few times. This chain connects TRBV7-2 to TRBJ1-1; TRBD1 matches 9 bases. Trimming removed 5 bases from V and 11 bases from J; junction bases left unmatched: 3. Germline V lookup: CDR1 SGHTA, CDR2 FQGNSA. This CDR3 is built from 11 residues. The CDR3 reads CASSGQGNAFF. The CDR3 nucleotides are TGTGCCAGCAGCGGACAGGGGAACGCTTTCTTT.

CDR3 DNA: TGTGCCAGCAGCGCTTCAGGGTTGGCCGGGGAGCTGTTTTTT. Its protein product is CASSASGLAGELFF. The V gene is TRBV7-6, the J gene TRBJ2-2; D is possibly TRBD1 (5 bases). The germline V gene encodes CDR1 SGHVS and CDR2 FNYEAQ. V was trimmed by 5 bases and J by 6 bases, leaving 13 bases between them. The CDR3 is 14 residues long.

CDR3 in DNA: TGTGCCAGCAGTGAATCTTGGGACAGGGAGCTGTTTTTT. Its translation: CASSESWDRELFF. The chain links TRBV25-1 to TRBJ2-2; perhaps TRBD1 as D (6 bases). This CDR3 comprises 13 residues. The V gene lost 1 base and the J gene lost 9 bases, with 9 bases spanning the gap. Per germline, CDR1 MGHDK and CDR2 SYGVNS. The full variable domain, with the rest looked up from reference TRBV25-1 and TRBJ2-2, is EADIYQTPRYLVIGTGKKITLECSQTMGHDKMYWYQQDPGMELHLIHYSYGVNSTEKGDLSSESTVSRIRTEHFPLTLESARPSHTSQYLCASSESWDRELFFGEGSRLTVL.

Concerning this clonotype: This may be a read error, as it is one base from a much larger clone. This rearrangement joins TRBV27 to TRBJ1-5, with D tentatively TRBD1 (6 bases). V was pared by 5 bases and J by 3 bases, with 11 bases between. This CDR3 region has 14 residues. Germline V gives CDR1 MNHEY, CDR2 SMNVEV (reference sequence). This chain's CDR3 is CASSTTGNNQPQHF. The CDR3 DNA is TGTGCCAGCAGTACAACAGGGAACAATCAGCCCCAGCATTTT.

The CDR3 protein is CSVGNTGQAPLYGYTF. The DNA of the CDR3 is TGCAGCGTTGGGAATACGGGACAGGCCCCCCTCTATGGCTACACCTTC. The chain is built from TRBV29-1 and TRBJ1-2, with 8 bases aligning to TRBD1. V lost 4 bases, J lost 4 bases, and 14 bases stayed unmatched. This CDR3 is 16 amino acids long. Germline CDR1 reads SQVTM; CDR2 reads ANQGSEA.

This clonotype showed up just once. This chain joins TRBV5-4 and TRBJ2-3; 7 positions agree with TRBD1. CDR1 SGHNT and CDR2 YYREEE come from the germline V gene (reference sequence). Germline trimming cut 4 bases from V and 1 base from J; bases unmatched to any gene: 6. This CDR3 is built from 15 residues. CDR3 sequence (DNA): TGTGCCAGCAGCGACCCGGGACAGCGCACAGATACGCAGTATTTT. Residues: CASSDPGQRTDTQYF. The full variable domain, its missing parts supplied by reference TRBV5-4 and TRBJ2-3, is ETGVTQSPTHLIKTRGQQVTLRCSSQSGHNTVSWYQQALGQGPQFIFQYYREEENGRGNFPPRFSGLQFPNYSSELNVNALELDDSALYLCASSDPGQRTDTQYFGPGTRLTVL.

This clonotype has a handful of counts. The gene calls are TRBV6-2 or TRBV6-3 and TRBJ2-7; 13 bases are shared with TRBD2. Germline V lookup: CDR1 MNHEY, CDR2 SVGEGT. J was trimmed by 4 bases and V by 2 bases; bases with no gene match: 2. The CDR3 totals 15 residues. The chain's CDR3 is CASSYGLAGVYEQYF. The CDR3 DNA reads TGTGCCAGCAGTTACGGACTAGCGGGGGTGTACGAGCAGTACTTC.

This clonotype showed up many times. The chain has TRBV20-1 and TRBJ2-3, with 16 bases identical to TRBD2. Losses at the gene ends were 0 bases for V and 2 bases for J; bases not matched to a gene: 5. In germline, CDR1 is DFQATT, CDR2 SNEGSKA (reference sequence). The CDR3 is 18 residues long. CDR3 region: CSARDPGTSGGATDTQYF. CDR3 nucleotides: TGCAGTGCTAGAGATCCAGGGACTAGCGGGGGGGCCACAGATACGCAGTATTTT.

This sequence joins TRBV4-3 and TRBJ2-1, with D tentatively TRBD1 (5 bases). The tail of the sequence fits TRBJ2-7 better, so the J call may be wrong. This CDR3 comprises 17 residues. Germline V gene data show CDR1 as LGHNA and CDR2 as YSLEER. CDR3 coding DNA: TGCGCCAGCAGCTCATCCTGGGGCCAGAGCTCCTACAATGAGCAGTACTTC. This sequence encodes CASSSSWGQSSYNEQYF.

The chain uses TRBV7-6 and TRBJ1-2; perhaps TRBD1 as D (6 bases). The CDR3 has 15 residues. Per germline, CDR1 SGHVS and CDR2 FNYEAQ. Trimming left V 1 base short and J 4 bases short, with 13 bases between. In DNA form, the CDR3 reads TGTGCCAGCAGCTTAGAATCAGGGGCTGGCTATGGCTACACCTTC. Its translation is CASSLESGAGYGYTF.

V is TRBV6-5 and J is TRBJ2-1; D tentatively reads TRBD1 or TRBD2 (6 bases each). The V end lost 7 bases, the J end lost 7 bases, and 20 bases lay between the germline ends. This CDR3 has 15 amino acids. Germline V gene sequence: CDR1 MNHEY, CDR2 SVGAGI. The CDR3 DNA is TGTGCCAGCAATCCCGATGACCGGGGGCAGAATGAGCAGTTCTTC. It codes for CASNPDDRGQNEQFF.

This chain uses TRBV3-1 with TRBJ2-5; a possible D gene is TRBD2 (5 bases). The DNA end is a closer match to TRBJ2-7, so the J assignment may be wrong. The CDR3 is 12 amino acids. Germline lookup yields CDR1 LGHDT and CDR2 YNNKEL (reference sequence). This chain's CDR3 is CASSPYGDEQYF. The CDR3, as DNA: TGTGCCAGCAGCCCCTACGGGGACGAGCAGTACTTC.